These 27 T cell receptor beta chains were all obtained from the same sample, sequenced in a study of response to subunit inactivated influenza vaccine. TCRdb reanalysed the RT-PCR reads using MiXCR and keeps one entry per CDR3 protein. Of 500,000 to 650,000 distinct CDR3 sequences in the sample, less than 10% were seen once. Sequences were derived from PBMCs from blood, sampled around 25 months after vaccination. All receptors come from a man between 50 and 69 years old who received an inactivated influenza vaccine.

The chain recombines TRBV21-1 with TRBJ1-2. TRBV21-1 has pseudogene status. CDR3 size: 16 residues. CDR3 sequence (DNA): TGTGCCAGCAGCAAAAATCAACCGACCGCCAATGATGGCTACACCTTC. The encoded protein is CASSKNQPTANDGYTF.

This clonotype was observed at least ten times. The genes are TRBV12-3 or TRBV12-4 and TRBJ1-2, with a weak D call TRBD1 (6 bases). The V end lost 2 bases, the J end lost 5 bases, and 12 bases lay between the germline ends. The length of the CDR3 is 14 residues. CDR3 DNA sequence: TGTGCCAGCAGTTTAAAGATACAGGGTTATGGCTACACCTTC. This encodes CASSLKIQGYGYTF.

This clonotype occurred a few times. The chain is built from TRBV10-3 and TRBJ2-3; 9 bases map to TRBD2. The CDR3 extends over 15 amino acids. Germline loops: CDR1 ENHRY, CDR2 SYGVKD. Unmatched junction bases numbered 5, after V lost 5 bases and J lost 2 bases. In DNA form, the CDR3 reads TGTGCCATCAGTCTTAGCGGGGGCTACACAGATACGCAGTATTTT. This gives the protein CAISLSGGYTDTQYF.

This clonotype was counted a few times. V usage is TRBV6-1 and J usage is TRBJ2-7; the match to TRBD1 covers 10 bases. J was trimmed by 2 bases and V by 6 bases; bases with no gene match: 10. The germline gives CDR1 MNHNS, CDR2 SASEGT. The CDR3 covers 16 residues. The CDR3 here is CASRGQGIGLTYEQYF. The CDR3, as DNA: TGTGCCAGCAGGGGACAGGGGATTGGCCTTACCTACGAGCAGTACTTC.

In DNA form, the CDR3 reads TGTGCCACCGGGTTAGGGGACAGGGGTGGAAATGAGCAGTTCTTC. This sequence encodes CATGLGDRGGNEQFF. The J gene is TRBJ2-1, the V gene TRBV10-3; 10 bases match TRBD1. This CDR3 is 15 amino acids long. CDR1 ENHRY and CDR2 SYGVKD come from the germline V gene. The V and J ends lost 10 bases and 7 bases, in that order; junction bases with no gene match: 13.

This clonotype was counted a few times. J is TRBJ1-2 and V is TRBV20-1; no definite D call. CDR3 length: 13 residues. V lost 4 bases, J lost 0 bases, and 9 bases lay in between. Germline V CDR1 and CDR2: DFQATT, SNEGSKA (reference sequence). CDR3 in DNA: TGCAGTGCTATCGACACGGCTAACTATGGCTACACCTTC. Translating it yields CSAIDTANYGYTF.

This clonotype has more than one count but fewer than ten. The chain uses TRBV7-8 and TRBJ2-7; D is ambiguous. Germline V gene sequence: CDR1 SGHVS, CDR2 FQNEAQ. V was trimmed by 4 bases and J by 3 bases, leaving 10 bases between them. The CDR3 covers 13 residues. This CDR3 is CASSSRTHYEQYF. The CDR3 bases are TGTGCCAGCAGCTCCAGGACCCACTACGAGCAGTACTTC.

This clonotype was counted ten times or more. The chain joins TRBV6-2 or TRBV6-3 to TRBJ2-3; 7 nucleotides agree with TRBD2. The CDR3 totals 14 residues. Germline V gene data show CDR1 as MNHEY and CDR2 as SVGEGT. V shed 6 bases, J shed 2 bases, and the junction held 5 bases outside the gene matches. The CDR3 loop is CASSGRRFTDTQYF. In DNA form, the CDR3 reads TGTGCCAGCAGCGGGAGGCGATTCACAGATACGCAGTATTTT.

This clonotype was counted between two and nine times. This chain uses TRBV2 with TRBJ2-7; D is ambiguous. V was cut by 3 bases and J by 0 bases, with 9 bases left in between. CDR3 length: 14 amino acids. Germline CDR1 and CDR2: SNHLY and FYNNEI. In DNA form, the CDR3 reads TGTGCCAGCAGTGATTCCGGCAGCTCCTACGAGCAGTACTTC. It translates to CASSDSGSSYEQYF. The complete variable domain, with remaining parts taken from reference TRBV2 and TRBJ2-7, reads EPEVTQTPSHQVTQMGQEVILRCVPISNHLYFYWYRQILGQKVEFLVSFYNNEISEKSEIFDDQFSVERPDGSNFTLKIRSTKLEDSAMYFCASSDSGSSYEQYFGPGTRLTVT.

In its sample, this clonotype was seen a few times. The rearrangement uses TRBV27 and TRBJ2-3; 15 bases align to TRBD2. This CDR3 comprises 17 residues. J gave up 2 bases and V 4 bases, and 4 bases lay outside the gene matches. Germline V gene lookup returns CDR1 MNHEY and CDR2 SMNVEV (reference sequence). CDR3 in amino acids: CASSWGLAGGITDTQYF. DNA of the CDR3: TGTGCCAGCAGTTGGGGACTAGCGGGGGGAATCACAGATACGCAGTATTTT.

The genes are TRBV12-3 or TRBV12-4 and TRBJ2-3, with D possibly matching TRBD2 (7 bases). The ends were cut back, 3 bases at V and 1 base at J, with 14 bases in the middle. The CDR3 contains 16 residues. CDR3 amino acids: CASSFGGRMGTDTQYF. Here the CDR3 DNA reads TGTGCCAGCAGTTTCGGGGGGCGGATGGGCACAGATACGCAGTATTTT.

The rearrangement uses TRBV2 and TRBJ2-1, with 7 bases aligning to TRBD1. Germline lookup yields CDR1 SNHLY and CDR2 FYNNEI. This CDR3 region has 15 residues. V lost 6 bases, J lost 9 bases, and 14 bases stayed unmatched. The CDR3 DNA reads TGTGCCAGCAGCAACATAGAGGAGACAGGGAGTGAGCAGTTCTTC. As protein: CASSNIEETGSEQFF.

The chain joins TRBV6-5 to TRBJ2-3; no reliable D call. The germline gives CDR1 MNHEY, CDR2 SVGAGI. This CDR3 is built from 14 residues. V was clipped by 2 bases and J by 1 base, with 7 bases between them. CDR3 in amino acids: CASSYRLGTDTQYF. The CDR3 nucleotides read TGTGCCAGCAGTTACCGGCTGGGCACAGATACGCAGTATTTT.

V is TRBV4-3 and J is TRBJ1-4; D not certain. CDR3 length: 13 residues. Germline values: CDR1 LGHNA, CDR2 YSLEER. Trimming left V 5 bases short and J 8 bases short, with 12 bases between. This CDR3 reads CASSYSFGEKLFF. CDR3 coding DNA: TGCGCCAGCAGCTACAGCTTCGGAGAAAAACTGTTTTTT.

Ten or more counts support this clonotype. The CDR3 protein is CASSSTGQGVYEQYF. DNA for the CDR3: TGTGCCAGCAGCTCGACGGGACAGGGCGTTTACGAGCAGTACTTC. The genes are TRBV11-2 and TRBJ2-7, with 9 bases lining up with TRBD1. Germline CDR1 reads SGHAT; CDR2 reads FQNNGV. V was clipped by 4 bases and J by 4 bases; unmatched bases: 8. The CDR3 runs 15 residues.

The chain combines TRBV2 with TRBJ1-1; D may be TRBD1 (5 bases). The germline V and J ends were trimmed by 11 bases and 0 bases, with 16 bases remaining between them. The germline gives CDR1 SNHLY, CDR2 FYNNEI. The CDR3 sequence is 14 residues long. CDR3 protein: CAGRTGTVNTEAFF. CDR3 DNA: TGTGCCGGCCGAACCGGGACGGTGAACACTGAAGCTTTCTTT.

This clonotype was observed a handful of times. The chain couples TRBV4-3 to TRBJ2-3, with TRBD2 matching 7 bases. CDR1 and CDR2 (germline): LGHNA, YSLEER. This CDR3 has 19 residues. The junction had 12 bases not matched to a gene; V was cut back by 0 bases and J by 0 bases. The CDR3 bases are TGCGCCAGCAGCCAAGACTCACCGGGAGGTTTGGTCAGCACAGATACGCAGTATTTT. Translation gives CASSQDSPGGLVSTDTQYF.

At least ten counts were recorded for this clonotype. In DNA, the CDR3 is TGCAGCGTTGTAATCGAGAACACTGAAGCTTTCTTT. The encoded protein is CSVVIENTEAFF. The V and J genes are TRBV29-1 and TRBJ1-1; D remains unclear. The CDR3 totals 12 residues. The germline V gene has CDR1 SQVTM and CDR2 ANQGSEA. V lost 4 bases, J lost 1 base, and 7 bases lay in between.

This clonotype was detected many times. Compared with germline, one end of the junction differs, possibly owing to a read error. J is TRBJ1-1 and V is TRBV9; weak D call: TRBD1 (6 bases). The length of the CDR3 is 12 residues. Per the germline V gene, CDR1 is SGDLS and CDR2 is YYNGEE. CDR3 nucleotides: TGTGCCAGCAGCGCCCGGGACACCGAAGCTTTCTTT. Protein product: CASSARDTEAFF.

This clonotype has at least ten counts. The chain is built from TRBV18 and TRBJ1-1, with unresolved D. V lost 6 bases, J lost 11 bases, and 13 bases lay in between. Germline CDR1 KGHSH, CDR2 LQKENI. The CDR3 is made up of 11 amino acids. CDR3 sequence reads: CASSSRVGAFF. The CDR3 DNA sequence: TGTGCCAGCTCCTCTCGAGTAGGGGCTTTCTTT.

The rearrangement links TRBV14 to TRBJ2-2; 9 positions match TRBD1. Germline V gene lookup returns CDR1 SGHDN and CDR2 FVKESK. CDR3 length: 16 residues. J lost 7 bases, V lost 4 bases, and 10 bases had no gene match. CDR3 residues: CASSRFRDRANGELFF. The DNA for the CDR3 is TGTGCCAGCAGCCGATTCCGGGACAGGGCTAACGGGGAGCTGTTTTTT.

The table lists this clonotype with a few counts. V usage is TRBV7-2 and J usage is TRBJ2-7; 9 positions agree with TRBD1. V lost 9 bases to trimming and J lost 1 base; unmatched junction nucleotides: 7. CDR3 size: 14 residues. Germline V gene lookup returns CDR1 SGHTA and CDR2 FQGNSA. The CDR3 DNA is TGTGCCAGTTCCGGGGACAGGGCATCCTACGAGCAGTACTTC. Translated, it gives CASSGDRASYEQYF.

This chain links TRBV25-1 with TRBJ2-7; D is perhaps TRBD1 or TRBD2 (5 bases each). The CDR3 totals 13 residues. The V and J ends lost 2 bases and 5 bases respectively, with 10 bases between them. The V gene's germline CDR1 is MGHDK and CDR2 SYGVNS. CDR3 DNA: TGTGCCAGCAGTGAAAGGGACGTCAACGAGCAGTACTTC. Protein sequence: CASSERDVNEQYF.

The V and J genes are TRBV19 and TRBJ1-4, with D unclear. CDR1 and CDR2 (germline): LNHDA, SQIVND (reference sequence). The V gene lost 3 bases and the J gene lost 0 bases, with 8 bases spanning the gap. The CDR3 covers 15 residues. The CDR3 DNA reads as TGTGCCAGTAGTATCTACGGTTCAACTAATGAAAAACTGTTTTTT. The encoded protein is CASSIYGSTNEKLFF.

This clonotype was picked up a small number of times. CDR3 coding DNA: TGTGCCAGCAGCCATAGCGGGACGATGACAGATACGCAGTATTTT. It specifies CASSHSGTMTDTQYF. The genes are TRBV9 and TRBJ2-3; 8 bases agree with TRBD2. The CDR3 spans 15 residues. Germline values: CDR1 SGDLS, CDR2 YYNGEE. J gave up 3 bases and V 4 bases, and 7 bases lay outside the gene matches.

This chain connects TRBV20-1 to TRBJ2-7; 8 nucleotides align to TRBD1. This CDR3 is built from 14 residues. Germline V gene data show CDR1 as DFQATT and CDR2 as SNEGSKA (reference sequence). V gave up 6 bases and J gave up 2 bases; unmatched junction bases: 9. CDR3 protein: CSAAGQASAYEQYF. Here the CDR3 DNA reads TGCAGTGCCGCGGGACAGGCTAGCGCCTACGAGCAGTACTTC.

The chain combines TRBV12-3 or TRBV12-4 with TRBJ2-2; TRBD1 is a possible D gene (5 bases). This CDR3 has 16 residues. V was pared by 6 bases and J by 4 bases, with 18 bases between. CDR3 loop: CASSPSGRVGTGELFF. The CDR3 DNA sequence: TGTGCCAGCAGCCCCTCAGGCAGGGTCGGCACCGGGGAGCTGTTTTTT.